The 31 T cell receptor beta chains in this list originate from one sample, sequenced in a study of tumor-infiltrating lymphocytes in primary liver carcinoma. Unsorted whole blood supplied the RNA, and germline DNA was extracted too. Total RNA (about 500 ng) served as template for TCR beta cDNA synthesis primed by a constant-region primer. Libraries for TCR beta were built through three nested multiplex PCR rounds, which together made up a slightly modified ARM-PCR procedure. The study ran its first two PCR rounds for around 9 cycles each, using TRBV1-TRBV30 forward primers and a C-beta reverse primer. A single record per CDR3 protein comes from TCRdb applying MiXCR to the multiplex PCR reads. This table has about 320,000 distinct CDR3 sequences, approximately 60% appearing once. The sample taken for sequencing was peripheral blood. These receptors originate from a man aged 35 to 55 with primary liver carcinoma and hepatitis B virus infection.

Comments on this clonotype: This may come from a read error, since a much larger clone is one base off. The chain is built from TRBV10-3 and TRBJ2-7; 8 bases are shared with TRBD2. V dropped 11 bases and J dropped 5; count of bases not matched to a gene: 8. Germline assignment: CDR1 ENHRY and CDR2 SYGVKD. CDR3 length: 12 residues. For the CDR3, the DNA is TGTGCCGCCTCGAGGACTAGCAACGAGCAGTACTTC. This translates into CAASRTSNEQYF.

To note about this clonotype: With a much larger clone just one base away, this may be a read error. The rearrangement uses TRBV4-3 and TRBJ2-5, with D unclear. Trimming stripped 3 bases from V and 1 base from J, with 15 bases between. The CDR3 sequence is 16 residues long. The germline V gene encodes CDR1 LGHNA and CDR2 YSLEER. This chain's CDR3 is CASSQGFSWSQETQYF. The CDR3 coding sequence is TGCGCCAGCAGCCAGGGCTTCTCCTGGAGCCAAGAGACCCAGTACTTC.

Regarding this clonotype: Compared with germline, one end of the junction differs, possibly owing to a read error. The chain employs TRBV11-3 and TRBJ2-1; the D gene is possibly TRBD1 (6 bases). Per germline, CDR1 SGHNT and CDR2 YENEEA. There are 15 residues in the CDR3. The CDR3 DNA follows: TGTGCCAGCAGTTTAGGCAGGGGTTCCTACAATGACCAGTTCTTC. This gives the protein CASSLGRGSYNDQFF.

In its sample, this clonotype was seen once. Relative to the germline gene, one junction end is altered; a read error may explain this. The chain recombines TRBV6-1 with TRBJ2-1; 8 bases agree with TRBD2. CDR3 length: 15 residues. Germline V gene lookup returns CDR1 MNHNS and CDR2 SASEGT. CDR3 loop: CASSEEPAGVDEQSF. Here the CDR3 DNA reads TGTGCCAGCAGTGAAGAACCAGCGGGAGTGGATGAGCAGTCCTTC.

As for this clonotype: Possible read error: a much larger clone is one base away. V gene TRBV6-1 combines with J gene TRBJ2-1; 7 positions match TRBD2. Germline-derived CDR1 and CDR2 are MNHNS and SASEGT. CDR3 length: 13 residues. The CDR3 DNA sequence: TGTGCCATCCTGGGTCGCGGGAGAACTGAGCAGTTATTC. Translating it yields CAILGRGRTEQLF.

The rearrangement uses TRBV30 and TRBJ2-1; D gene unclear. Germline V lookup: CDR1 GTSNPN, CDR2 SVGIG (reference sequence). This CDR3 spans 14 amino acids. The V and J ends lost 4 bases and 0 bases respectively, with 10 bases between them. This CDR3 reads CAWNLRSSYNEQFF. The CDR3, as DNA: TGTGCCTGGAATCTGAGGAGCTCCTACAATGAGCAGTTCTTC.

About this clonotype itself: The conserved final phenylalanine or tryptophan is absent from the CDR3, which likely points to a read error. The DNA is left out, because the CDR3 cannot be placed on it with certainty; the CDR3 is given as TCRdb lists it. The chain couples TRBV5-1 to TRBJ2-1; whether TRBD2, the table's D call, matches the DNA was not checked. The CDR3 comprises 16 residues, both ends counted. Germline loops: CDR1 SGHRS, CDR2 YFSETQ. The CDR3 reads CASSRTPGLANNERFS.

The chain recombines TRBV6-5 with TRBJ1-1; D is undetermined. In germline, CDR1 is MNHEY, CDR2 SVGAGI. The CDR3 consists of 14 residues. V was shortened by 0 bases and J by 11 bases, with 16 bases between the two germline ends. CDR3 nucleotides: TGTGCCAGCAGTTACTCTTTTCAGTGGCAGGAGGCTTTCTTT. The encoded protein is CASSYSFQWQEAFF.

Remarks on this clonotype: A read error may explain this, as a much larger clone is one base away. The chain carries TRBV6-2 or TRBV6-3 and TRBJ2-5; the match to TRBD2 covers 10 bases. Germline V gene sequence: CDR1 MNHEY, CDR2 SVGEGT. The CDR3 has 12 residues. The V segment lost 6 bases and the J segment 7 bases; nucleotides outside the gene matches: 2. CDR3 coding DNA: TGTGCCAGCAGGCTAGCGGGAGTGACCCAGTACTTC. It specifies CASRLAGVTQYF.

A word on this clonotype: The CDR3 does not close with the conserved phenylalanine or tryptophan, likely indicating a read error. No DNA is shown, since the ends of the CDR3 on it are uncertain; the CDR3 is the one TCRdb lists. The rearrangement joins TRBV11-2 to TRBJ1-5; the table's D gene call, TRBD1, was not cross checked with the DNA. Germline V gives CDR1 SGHAT, CDR2 FQNNGV. The CDR3 totals 13 residues, both ends included. The CDR3 protein is CTSGQGPREPRHY.

This clonotype was counted at least ten times. The chain employs TRBV6-5 and TRBJ2-5; 7 bases are a match to TRBD2. From germline, CDR1 is MNHEY and CDR2 SVGAGI. CDR3 length: 13 residues. J lost 1 base, V lost 4 bases, and 0 bases had no gene match. The CDR3 DNA is TGTGCCAGCAGTTCTAGCGGCCAAGAGACCCAGTACTTC. Protein product: CASSSSGQETQYF.

Concerning this clonotype: Just one base apart from a much larger clone, this may be a read error. The conserved closing phenylalanine or tryptophan is absent in this CDR3, likely reflecting a read error. The chain uses TRBV6-2 or TRBV6-3 and TRBJ1-1, with D maybe TRBD1 (6 bases). This CDR3 contains 13 residues. V was shortened by 6 bases and J by 6 bases, with 14 bases between the two germline ends. Germline V gene sequence: CDR1 MNHEY, CDR2 SVGEGT. CDR3 sequence reads: CASRPQGRPEAFY. The CDR3 DNA is TGTGCCAGCAGACCTCAGGGGAGACCTGAAGCTTTCTAT.

This clonotype was detected many times. The chain recombines TRBV29-1 with TRBJ2-2; 8 nucleotides agree with TRBD1. This CDR3 has 13 residues. CDR1 SQVTM and CDR2 ANQGSEA come from the germline V gene. The trim removed 4 bases at V and 5 bases at J, leaving 3 bases unmatched. Here the CDR3 DNA reads TGCAGCGTTGGCAGGGGGCGGACCGGGGAGCTGTTTTTT. It encodes CSVGRGRTGELFF.

This clonotype was counted ten times or more. The CDR3 reads CASSYAPGLADYQETQYF. In DNA, the CDR3 is TGTGCCAGCAGTTACGCCCCGGGACTAGCGGACTACCAAGAGACCCAGTACTTC. V and J are TRBV6-2 or TRBV6-3 and TRBJ2-5, with 11 positions matching TRBD2. Germline V CDR1 and CDR2: MNHEY, SVGEGT. The length of the CDR3 is 18 residues. Trimming removed 2 bases from V and 0 bases from J; junction bases left unmatched: 8.

The genes are TRBV6-6 and TRBJ1-2; D possibly corresponds to TRBD1 (6 bases). The CDR3 contains 16 residues. CDR1 and CDR2 (germline): MNHNY, SVGAGI (reference sequence). The V and J ends lost 6 bases and 4 bases respectively, with 21 bases between them. The CDR3 protein is CASSSRNRDQSYGYTF. CDR3 nucleotides: TGTGCCAGCAGCTCAAGAAACAGGGACCAATCCTATGGCTACACCTTC.

The sample holds a few counts of this clonotype. The chain couples TRBV5-1 to TRBJ1-5, with D uncertain. The length of the CDR3 is 14 residues. Looked up from germline, CDR1 is SGHRS and CDR2 is YFSETQ. V gave up 0 bases and J gave up 4 bases, with 8 bases separating them. The CDR3 nucleotides are TGCGCCAGCAGCTTGGGAACAGCTAATCAGCCCCAGCATTTT. It yields the protein CASSLGTANQPQHF.

The sample holds many counts of this clonotype. The V and J genes are TRBV4-1 and TRBJ1-4, with 10 bases matching TRBD1. Germline CDR1 is MGHRA and CDR2 is YSYEKL. The CDR3 has 15 amino acids. Trimming took 4 bases from V and 7 from J; bases not matched to a gene: 6. CDR3 nucleotide sequence: TGCGCCAGCAGCCCCGGGACAGGGGTTAGTGAAAAACTGTTTTTT. The encoded protein is CASSPGTGVSEKLFF.

To note about this clonotype: This may be a read error: a much more frequent sequence differs by one nucleotide. CDR3 loop: CVSSVGTEYGYTF. The CDR3 coding sequence is TGTGTCAGCAGCGTCGGGACAGAATATGGCTACACCTTC. The chain uses TRBV5-4 and TRBJ1-2; 7 bases map to TRBD1. Germline V gene lookup returns CDR1 SGHNT and CDR2 YYREEE (reference sequence). The CDR3 is 13 residues long.

As to this clonotype: The junction departs from germline at one end; a sequencing error may be responsible. V gene TRBV10-1 combines with J gene TRBJ2-1; possibly TRBD1 for D (5 bases). CDR3 length: 14 amino acids. Germline lookup yields CDR1 WNHNN and CDR2 SYGVQD (reference sequence). CDR3 DNA sequence: TGCGCCAGCACCTCGGGTTTGCTGGGGCATGAGCAGGTCTTC. Protein sequence: CASTSGLLGHEQVF.

Details on this clonotype: A much more abundant neighbour one base away suggests this may be a read error. The chain joins TRBV5-1 to TRBJ2-7; a possible D gene is TRBD1 (6 bases). Germline V gives CDR1 SGHRS, CDR2 YFSETQ. This CDR3 spans 15 amino acids. The CDR3, as DNA: TGCGCCAGCAGCTTGAATGGGGGCCCCTTCTACGACCAGTACTTC. As protein: CASSLNGGPFYDQYF.

This chain connects TRBV2 to TRBJ2-7; weak D call: TRBD2 (6 bases). CDR1 is SNHLY, CDR2 FYNNEI, per germline. This CDR3 contains 13 residues. Trimming took off 3 bases at V and 4 bases at J, with 10 bases between the two ends. For the CDR3, the DNA is TGTGCCAGCAGTGATGGGGGGATGTACGAGCAGTACTTC. Amino acids: CASSDGGMYEQYF.

At least ten counts were recorded for this clonotype. The rearrangement joins TRBV11-3 to TRBJ2-1, with TRBD1 as a possible D gene (5 bases). Germline V lookup: CDR1 SGHNT, CDR2 YENEEA. With 0 bases removed from V and 5 bases from J, the gap between germline ends came to 17 bases. This CDR3 comprises 17 residues. The CDR3 sequence is CASSLDGGRALDNEQFF. The CDR3 DNA reads as TGTGCCAGCAGCTTAGATGGTGGCAGGGCGCTGGACAATGAGCAGTTCTTC.

The J gene is TRBJ2-3, the V gene TRBV6-2 or TRBV6-3; 9 positions agree with TRBD2. Per the germline V gene, CDR1 is MNHEY and CDR2 is SVGEGT. The J segment lost 0 bases and the V segment lost 8 bases, leaving 3 bases of the junction unmatched. This CDR3 is 14 amino acids long. CDR3 amino acids: CASGLALSTDTQYF. The CDR3 DNA sequence: TGTGCCAGCGGACTAGCGTTGAGCACAGATACGCAGTATTTT.

In the case of this clonotype: At one end the junction does not follow the germline gene, possibly because of a read error. This chain links TRBV12-3 or TRBV12-4 with TRBJ2-1; 8 nucleotides agree with TRBD1. The CDR3 covers 14 residues. CDR3 region: CTSSRQGHYNEQFF. CDR3 DNA sequence: TGTACCAGCAGTCGACAGGGGCACTACAATGAGCAGTTCTTC.

This sequence joins TRBV12-3 or TRBV12-4 and TRBJ2-5; weak D call: TRBD1 (5 bases). The CDR3 loop spans 15 amino acids. Trimming cost V 5 bases and J 2 bases, with 15 bases left between them. The CDR3 protein is CASSPRQNSQETQYF. CDR3 in DNA: TGTGCCAGCAGTCCCCGACAGAACTCACAAGAGACCCAGTACTTC.

With respect to this clonotype: A much larger clonotype is one base distant, so this may be a read error. This chain joins TRBV6-2 or TRBV6-3 and TRBJ2-7, with D maybe TRBD2 (7 bases). The V gene's germline CDR1 is MNHEY and CDR2 SVGEGT. The CDR3 extends over 11 amino acids. The DNA for the CDR3 is TGTGCCAGCGGCGGGGGCTACGGGCAGTACTTC. Protein product: CASGGGYGQYF.

The table lists this clonotype with a few counts. This may stem from a read error, because a much larger clone lies one nucleotide away. The chain employs TRBV14 and TRBJ2-7, with 11 positions matching TRBD2. This CDR3 has 15 amino acids. Germline V gene lookup returns CDR1 SGHDN and CDR2 FVKESK. The CDR3 spells CASSKTSGSVYEEYF. The CDR3 DNA reads TGTGCCAGCAGCAAAACTAGCGGGAGTGTCTACGAGGAGTACTTC.

Ten or more counts support this clonotype. CDR3 in amino acids: CASSSLGASGNEQFF. The CDR3 nucleotides read TGTGCCAGCAGCTCCCTGGGGGCTAGCGGCAATGAGCAGTTCTTC. The J gene is TRBJ2-1, the V gene TRBV5-5; D is perhaps TRBD2 (7 bases). V lost 3 bases and J 6 bases, leaving 16 bases between the germline ends. The V gene's germline CDR1 is SGHKS and CDR2 YYEKEE (reference sequence). CDR3 length: 15 residues. Full variable domain (missing parts from reference TRBV5-5 and TRBJ2-1): DAGVTQSPTHLIKTRGQQVTLRCSPISGHKSVSWYQQVLGQGPQFIFQYYEKEERGRGNFPDRFSARQFPNYSSELNVNALLLGDSALYLCASSSLGASGNEQFFGPGTRLTVL.

Turning to this clonotype: Its ends do not fully match the called genes, so a read error is possible. J is TRBJ2-1 and V is TRBV6-6; 7 nucleotides agree with TRBD2. This CDR3 has 21 amino acids. Germline assignment: CDR1 MNHNY and CDR2 SVGAGI (reference sequence). This CDR3 reads CASSYSTRGKRGFSSNNEQFF. In nucleotides, the CDR3 is TGTGCCAGCAGTTACTCCACAAGGGGCAAGCGGGGCTTCAGCTCCAACAATGAGCAGTTCTTC.

Comments on this clonotype: This may be a read error: a much more frequent sequence differs by one nucleotide. V usage is TRBV6-1 and J usage is TRBJ2-5, with 8 positions matching TRBD2. The CDR3 covers 18 residues. Germline CDR1 and CDR2: MNHNS and SASEGT. Losses at the gene ends were 5 bases for V and 3 bases for J; bases not matched to a gene: 17. CDR3 DNA: TGTGCCAGCAGTAACGGCGGAAGGAGCGGGAGAGGAGAAGAGACCCAGTACTTC. Amino acids: CASSNGGRSGRGEETQYF.

A word on this clonotype: An end of the junction does not agree with germline; a read error may underlie this. The CDR3 sequence: CASIGSVLDRAYEQYF. The CDR3 DNA follows: TGTGCCAGCATTGGGTCTGTCTTGGACAGAGCCTACGAACAGTACTTC. This chain uses TRBV28 with TRBJ2-7; TRBD1 is a possible D gene (6 bases). Germline V gene lookup returns CDR1 MDHEN and CDR2 SYDVKM. There are 16 residues in the CDR3.